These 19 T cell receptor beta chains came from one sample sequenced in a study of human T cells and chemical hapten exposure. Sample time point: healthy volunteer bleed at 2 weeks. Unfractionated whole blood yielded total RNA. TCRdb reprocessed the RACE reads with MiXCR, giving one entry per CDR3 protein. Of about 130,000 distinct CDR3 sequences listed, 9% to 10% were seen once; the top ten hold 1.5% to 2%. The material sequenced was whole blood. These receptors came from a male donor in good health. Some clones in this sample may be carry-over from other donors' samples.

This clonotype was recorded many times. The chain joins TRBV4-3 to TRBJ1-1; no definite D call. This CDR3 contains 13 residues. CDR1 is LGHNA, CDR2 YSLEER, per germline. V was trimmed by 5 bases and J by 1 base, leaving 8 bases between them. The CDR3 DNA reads TGCGCCAGCAGCGAACAGAGGAACACTGAAGCTTTCTTT. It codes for CASSEQRNTEAFF.

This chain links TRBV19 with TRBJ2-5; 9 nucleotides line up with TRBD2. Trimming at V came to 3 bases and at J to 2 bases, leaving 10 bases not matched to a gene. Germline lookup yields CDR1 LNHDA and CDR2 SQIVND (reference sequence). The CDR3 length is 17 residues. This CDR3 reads CASSIGGGGAQQETQYF. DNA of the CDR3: TGTGCCAGTAGTATTGGCGGCGGGGGGGCCCAGCAAGAGACCCAGTACTTC.

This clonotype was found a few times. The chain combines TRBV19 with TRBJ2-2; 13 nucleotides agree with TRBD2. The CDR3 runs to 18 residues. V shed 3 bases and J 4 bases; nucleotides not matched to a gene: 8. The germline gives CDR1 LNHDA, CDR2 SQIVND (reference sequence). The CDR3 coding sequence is TGTGCCAGTAGTATTGGCGGACTAGCGGGAGTGAGCACCGGGGAGCTGTTTTTT. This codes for CASSIGGLAGVSTGELFF.

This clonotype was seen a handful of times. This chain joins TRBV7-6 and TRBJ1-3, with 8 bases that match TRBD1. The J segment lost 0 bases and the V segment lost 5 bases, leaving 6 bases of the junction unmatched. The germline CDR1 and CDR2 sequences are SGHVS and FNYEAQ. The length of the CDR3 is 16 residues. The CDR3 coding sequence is TGTGCCAGCAGCCTTAGGGGACAGGACTCTGGAAACACCATATATTTT. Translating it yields CASSLRGQDSGNTIYF.

CDR3 nucleotide sequence: TGCGCCAGCAGCGAGGACGGCGCTTGGGGGGAGACCCAGTACTTC. As protein: CASSEDGAWGETQYF. The genes are TRBV5-1 and TRBJ2-5, with D tentatively TRBD1 or TRBD2 (5 bases each). V was cut by 4 bases and J by 5 bases, with 18 bases left in between. Germline values: CDR1 SGHRS, CDR2 YFSETQ. CDR3 length: 15 amino acids. The complete variable domain, with remaining parts taken from reference TRBV5-1 and TRBJ2-5, reads KAGVTQTPRYLIKTRGQQVTLSCSPISGHRSVSWYQQTPGQGLQFLFEYFSETQRNKGNFPGRFSGRQFSNSRSEMNVSTLELGDSALYLCASSEDGAWGETQYFGPGTRLLVL.

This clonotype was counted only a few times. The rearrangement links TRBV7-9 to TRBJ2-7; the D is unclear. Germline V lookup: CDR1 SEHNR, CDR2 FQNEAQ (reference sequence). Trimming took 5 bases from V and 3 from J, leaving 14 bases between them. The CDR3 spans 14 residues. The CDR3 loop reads CASSPPHLVYEQYF. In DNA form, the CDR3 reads TGTGCCAGCAGCCCGCCACACTTAGTCTACGAGCAGTACTTC.

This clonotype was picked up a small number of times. CDR3 nucleotides: TGTGCCAGTAGGGTAGGGTCGGGGTACAATGAGCAGTTCTTC. Translation: CASRVGSGYNEQFF. The chain links TRBV19 to TRBJ2-1; possibly TRBD2 for D (5 bases). The length of the CDR3 is 14 residues. The germline gives CDR1 LNHDA, CDR2 SQIVND (reference sequence). The germline V and J ends were trimmed by 6 bases and 4 bases, with 13 bases remaining between them. The complete variable domain, with remaining parts taken from reference TRBV19 and TRBJ2-1, reads DGGITQSPKYLFRKEGQNVTLSCEQNLNHDAMYWYRQDPGQGLRLIYYSQIVNDFQKGDIAEGYSVSREKKESFPLTVTSAQKNPTAFYLCASRVGSGYNEQFFGPGTRLTVL.

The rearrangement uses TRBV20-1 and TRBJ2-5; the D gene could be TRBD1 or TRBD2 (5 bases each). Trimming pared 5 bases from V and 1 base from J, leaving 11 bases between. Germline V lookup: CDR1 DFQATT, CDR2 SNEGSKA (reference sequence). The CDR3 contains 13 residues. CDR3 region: CSAQTGTQETQYF. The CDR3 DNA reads TGCAGTGCTCAGACCGGGACCCAAGAGACCCAGTACTTC.

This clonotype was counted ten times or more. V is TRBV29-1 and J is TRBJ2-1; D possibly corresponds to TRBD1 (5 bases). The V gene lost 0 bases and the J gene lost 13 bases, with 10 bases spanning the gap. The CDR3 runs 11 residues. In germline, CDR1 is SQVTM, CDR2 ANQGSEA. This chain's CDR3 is CSVEDRQFQFF. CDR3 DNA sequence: TGCAGCGTTGAAGACCGACAGTTCCAGTTCTTC.

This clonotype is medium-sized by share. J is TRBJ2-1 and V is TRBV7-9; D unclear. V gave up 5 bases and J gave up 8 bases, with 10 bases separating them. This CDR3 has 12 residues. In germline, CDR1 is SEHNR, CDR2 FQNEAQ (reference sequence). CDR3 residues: CASSPDGDEQFF. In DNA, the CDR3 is TGTGCCAGCAGCCCAGATGGGGATGAGCAGTTCTTC.

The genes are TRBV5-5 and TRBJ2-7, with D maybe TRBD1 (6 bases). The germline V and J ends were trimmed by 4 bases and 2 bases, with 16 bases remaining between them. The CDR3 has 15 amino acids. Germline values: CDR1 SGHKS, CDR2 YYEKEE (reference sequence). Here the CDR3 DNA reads TGTGCCAGCAGCGTATTTTCTGGGACAACCTACGAGCAGTACTTC. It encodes CASSVFSGTTYEQYF. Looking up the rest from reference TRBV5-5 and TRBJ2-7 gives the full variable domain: DAGVTQSPTHLIKTRGQQVTLRCSPISGHKSVSWYQQVLGQGPQFIFQYYEKEERGRGNFPDRFSARQFPNYSSELNVNALLLGDSALYLCASSVFSGTTYEQYFGPGTRLTVT.

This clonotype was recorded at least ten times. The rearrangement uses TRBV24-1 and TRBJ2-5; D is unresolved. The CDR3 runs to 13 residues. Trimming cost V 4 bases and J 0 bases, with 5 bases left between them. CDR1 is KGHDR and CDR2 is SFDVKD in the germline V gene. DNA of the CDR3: TGTGCCACCAGTGACTCGTACCAAGAGACCCAGTACTTC. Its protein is CATSDSYQETQYF.

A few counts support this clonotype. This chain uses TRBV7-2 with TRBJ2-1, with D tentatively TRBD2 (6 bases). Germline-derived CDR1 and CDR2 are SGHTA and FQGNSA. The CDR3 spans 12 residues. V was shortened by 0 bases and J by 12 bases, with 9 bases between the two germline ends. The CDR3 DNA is TGTGCCAGCAGCTTAGCGGAGGGTCGGCAGTTCTTC. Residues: CASSLAEGRQFF.

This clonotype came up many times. This CDR3 reads CSVPTGSDTQYF. The CDR3 bases are TGCAGCGTTCCTACAGGGTCAGATACGCAGTATTTT. This chain uses TRBV29-1 with TRBJ2-3, with D perhaps matching TRBD1 (6 bases). This CDR3 is built from 12 residues. CDR1 SQVTM and CDR2 ANQGSEA come from the germline V gene. V was shortened by 5 bases and J by 4 bases, with 10 bases between the two germline ends.

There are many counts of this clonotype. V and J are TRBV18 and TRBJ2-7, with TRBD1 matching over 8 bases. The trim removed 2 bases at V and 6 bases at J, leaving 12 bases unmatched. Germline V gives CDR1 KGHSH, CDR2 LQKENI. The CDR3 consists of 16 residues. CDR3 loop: CASSPIEAGGTGEQYF. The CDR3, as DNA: TGTGCCAGCTCACCAATAGAGGCAGGGGGCACAGGCGAGCAGTACTTC. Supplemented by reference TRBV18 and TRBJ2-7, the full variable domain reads NAGVMQNPRHLVRRRGQEARLRCSPMKGHSHVYWYRQLPEEGLKFMVYLQKENIIDESGMPKERFSAEFPKEGPSILRIQQVVRGDSAAYFCASSPIEAGGTGEQYFGPGTRLTVT.

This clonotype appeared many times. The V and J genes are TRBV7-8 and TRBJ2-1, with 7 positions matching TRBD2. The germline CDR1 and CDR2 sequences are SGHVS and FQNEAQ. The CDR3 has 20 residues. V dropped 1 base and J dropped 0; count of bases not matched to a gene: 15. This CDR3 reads CASSLVGPSGPDLSYNEQFF. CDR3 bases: TGTGCCAGCAGCTTAGTTGGTCCTAGCGGTCCTGACCTCTCCTACAATGAGCAGTTCTTC.

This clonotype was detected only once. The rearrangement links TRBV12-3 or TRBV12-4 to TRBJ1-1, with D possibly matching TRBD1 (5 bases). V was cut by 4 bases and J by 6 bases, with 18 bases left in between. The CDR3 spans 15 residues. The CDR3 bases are TGTGCCAGCAGTTGGTTGGGGCAGGCGGCCCCTGAAGCTTTCTTT. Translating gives CASSWLGQAAPEAFF.

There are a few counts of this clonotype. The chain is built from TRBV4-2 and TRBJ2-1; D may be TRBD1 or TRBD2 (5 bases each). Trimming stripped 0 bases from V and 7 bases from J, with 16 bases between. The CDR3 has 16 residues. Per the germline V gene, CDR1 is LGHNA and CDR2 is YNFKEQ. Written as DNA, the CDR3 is TGTGCCAGCAGCCAAGAATCGGGGAATGGGGGTAATGAGCAGTTCTTC. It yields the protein CASSQESGNGGNEQFF.

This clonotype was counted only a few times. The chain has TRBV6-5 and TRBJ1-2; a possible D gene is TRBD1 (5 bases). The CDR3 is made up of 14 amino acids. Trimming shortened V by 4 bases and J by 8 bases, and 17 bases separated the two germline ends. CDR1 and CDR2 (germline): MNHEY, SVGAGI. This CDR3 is CASSSMGGKLGYTF. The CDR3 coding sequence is TGTGCCAGCAGTTCCATGGGGGGAAAATTGGGCTACACCTTC.